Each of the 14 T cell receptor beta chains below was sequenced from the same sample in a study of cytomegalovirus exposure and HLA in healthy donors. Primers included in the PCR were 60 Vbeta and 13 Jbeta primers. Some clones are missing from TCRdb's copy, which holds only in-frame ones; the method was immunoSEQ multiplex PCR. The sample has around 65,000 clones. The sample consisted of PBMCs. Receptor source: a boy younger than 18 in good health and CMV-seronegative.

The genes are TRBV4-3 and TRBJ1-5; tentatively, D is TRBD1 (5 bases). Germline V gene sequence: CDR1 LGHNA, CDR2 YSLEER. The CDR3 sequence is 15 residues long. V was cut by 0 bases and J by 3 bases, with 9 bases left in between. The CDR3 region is CASSQDSTDNQPQHF. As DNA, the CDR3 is TGCGCCAGCAGCCAAGATTCGACAGACAATCAGCCCCAGCATTTT.

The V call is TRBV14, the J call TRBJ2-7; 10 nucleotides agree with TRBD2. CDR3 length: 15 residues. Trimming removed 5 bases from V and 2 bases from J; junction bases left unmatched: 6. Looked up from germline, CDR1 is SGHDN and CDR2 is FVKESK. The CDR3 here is CASSRRAGGTYEQYF. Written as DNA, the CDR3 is TGTGCCAGCAGCAGAAGAGCGGGGGGGACCTACGAGCAGTACTTC.

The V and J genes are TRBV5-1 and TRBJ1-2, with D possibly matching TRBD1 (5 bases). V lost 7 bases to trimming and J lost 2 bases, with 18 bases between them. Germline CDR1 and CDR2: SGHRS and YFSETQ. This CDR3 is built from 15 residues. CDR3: CASGPDGQGNYGYTF. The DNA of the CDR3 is TGCGCCAGCGGGCCCGACGGGCAGGGAAACTATGGCTACACCTTC.

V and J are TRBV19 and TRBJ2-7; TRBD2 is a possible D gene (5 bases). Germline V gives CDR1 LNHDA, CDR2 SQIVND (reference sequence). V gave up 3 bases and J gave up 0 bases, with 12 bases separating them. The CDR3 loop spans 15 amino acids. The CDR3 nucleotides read TGTGCCAGTAGTATTAGAGGGCTGAGCTCCTACGAGCAGTACTTC. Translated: CASSIRGLSSYEQYF.

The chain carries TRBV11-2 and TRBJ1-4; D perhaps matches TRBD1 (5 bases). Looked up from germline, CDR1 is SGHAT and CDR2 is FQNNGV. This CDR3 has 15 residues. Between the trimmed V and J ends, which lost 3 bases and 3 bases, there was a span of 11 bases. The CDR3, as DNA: TGTGCCAGCAGCTTGAGAAAGGGGTCTAATGAAAAACTGTTTTTT. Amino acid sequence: CASSLRKGSNEKLFF.

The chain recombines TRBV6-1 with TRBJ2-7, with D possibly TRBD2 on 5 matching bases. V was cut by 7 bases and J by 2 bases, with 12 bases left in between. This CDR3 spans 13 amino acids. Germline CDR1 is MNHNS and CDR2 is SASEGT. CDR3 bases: TGTGCCAGCAACCCCGAGGGCGCCTACGAGCAGTACTTC. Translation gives CASNPEGAYEQYF.

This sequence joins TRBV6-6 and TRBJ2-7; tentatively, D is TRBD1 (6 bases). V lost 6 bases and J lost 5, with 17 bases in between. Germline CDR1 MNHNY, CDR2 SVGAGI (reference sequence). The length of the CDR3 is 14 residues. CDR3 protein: CASRRQGTLDEQYF. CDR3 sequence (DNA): TGTGCCAGCAGACGTCAGGGGACATTGGACGAGCAGTACTTC.

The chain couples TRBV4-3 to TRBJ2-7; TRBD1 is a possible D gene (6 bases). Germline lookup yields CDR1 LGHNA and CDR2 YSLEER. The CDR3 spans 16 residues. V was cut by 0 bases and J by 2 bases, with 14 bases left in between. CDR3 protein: CASSQEPGKGAYEQYF. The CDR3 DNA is TGCGCCAGCAGCCAAGAACCGGGAAAGGGGGCCTACGAGCAGTACTTC.

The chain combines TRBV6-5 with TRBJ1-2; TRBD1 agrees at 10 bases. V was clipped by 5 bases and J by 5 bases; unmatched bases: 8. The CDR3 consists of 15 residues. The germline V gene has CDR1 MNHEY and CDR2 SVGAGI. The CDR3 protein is CASSSRQGANYGYTF. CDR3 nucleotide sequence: TGTGCCAGCAGTAGTCGACAGGGGGCGAATTATGGCTACACCTTC.

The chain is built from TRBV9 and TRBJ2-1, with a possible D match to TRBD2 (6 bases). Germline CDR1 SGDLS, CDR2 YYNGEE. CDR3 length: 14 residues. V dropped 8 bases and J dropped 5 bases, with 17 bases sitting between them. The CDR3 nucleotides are TGTGCCAGTGGACGGGGGAATGTGAACAATGAGCAGTTCTTC. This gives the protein CASGRGNVNNEQFF.

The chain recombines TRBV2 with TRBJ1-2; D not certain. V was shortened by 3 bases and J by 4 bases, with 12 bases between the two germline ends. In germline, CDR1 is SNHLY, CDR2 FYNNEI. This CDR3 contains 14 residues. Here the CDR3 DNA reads TGTGCCAGCAGTGAGAATGGGCCGTTCTATGGCTACACCTTC. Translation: CASSENGPFYGYTF.

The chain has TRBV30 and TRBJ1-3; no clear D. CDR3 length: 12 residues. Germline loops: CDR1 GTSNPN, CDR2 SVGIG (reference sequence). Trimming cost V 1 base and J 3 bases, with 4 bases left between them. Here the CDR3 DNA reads TGTGCCTGGAGTGGTCGTGGAAACACCATATATTTT. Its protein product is CAWSGRGNTIYF. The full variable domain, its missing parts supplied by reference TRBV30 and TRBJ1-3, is SQTIHQWPATLVQPVGSPLSLECTVEGTSNPNLYWYRQAAGRGLQLLFYSVGIGQISSEVPQNLSASRPQDRQFILSSKKLLLSDSGFYLCAWSGRGNTIYFGEGSWLTVV.

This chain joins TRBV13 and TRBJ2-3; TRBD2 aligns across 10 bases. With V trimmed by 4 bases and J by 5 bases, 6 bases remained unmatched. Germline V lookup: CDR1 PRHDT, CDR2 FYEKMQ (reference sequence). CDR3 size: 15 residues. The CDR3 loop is CASSSPGTSVDTQYF. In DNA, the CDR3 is TGTGCCAGCAGCTCCCCTGGGACTAGCGTAGATACGCAGTATTTT.

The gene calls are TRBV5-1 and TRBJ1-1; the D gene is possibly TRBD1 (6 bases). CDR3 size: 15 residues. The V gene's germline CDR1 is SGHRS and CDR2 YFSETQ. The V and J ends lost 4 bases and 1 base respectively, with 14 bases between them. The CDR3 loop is CASSSTGTKNTEAFF. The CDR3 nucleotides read TGCGCCAGCAGCAGCACCGGGACAAAGAACACTGAAGCTTTCTTT.